The next 8 T cell receptor beta chains were all read from a single sample in a study of T-cell reconstitution after alpha-beta-depleted transplantation in children. As it was prepared, the TCRbeta library received unique molecular identifiers. TCRdb analysed the PCR reads with MiXCR anew, one entry per CDR3 protein. The sample carries roughly 300,000 distinct CDR3 sequences, under 13% recorded once. This specimen consisted of PBMCs from the stem cell graft donor, obtained from the stem cell graft. The receptor set was obtained from a human donor who donated a stem cell graft to a child with acute lymphoblastic leukemia.

Written as DNA, the CDR3 is TGTGCCAGCAGCCCGCGTGCGCAAAATGAGCAGTTCTTC. This sequence encodes CASSPRAQNEQFF. This chain joins TRBV7-9 and TRBJ2-1, with D unresolved. CDR1 is SEHNR and CDR2 is FQNEAQ in the germline V gene (reference sequence). This CDR3 is 13 amino acids long. V gave up 5 bases and J gave up 7 bases, with 12 bases separating them.

This clonotype has just a few counts. This sequence joins TRBV11-2 and TRBJ2-7, with a weak D call TRBD2 (6 bases). The V end lost 5 bases, the J end lost 4 bases, and 15 bases lay between the germline ends. The CDR3 extends over 14 amino acids. Looked up from germline, CDR1 is SGHAT and CDR2 is FQNNGV. The CDR3 is CASSRGTYSYEQYF. CDR3 coding DNA: TGTGCCAGCAGCCGCGGGACCTACTCGTACGAGCAGTACTTC.

For this clonotype: At one end, the junction sequence differs from germline, possibly due to a read error. The rearrangement uses TRBV20-1 and TRBJ2-1; 7 nucleotides align to TRBD2. CDR3 length: 16 amino acids. Germline CDR1 DFQATT, CDR2 SNEGSKA (reference sequence). CDR3: CCARDFEAGPHNEQFF. Written as DNA, the CDR3 is TGCTGTGCTAGAGATTTTGAAGCGGGGCCCCACAATGAGCAGTTCTTC.

This clonotype has more than one count but fewer than ten. The rearrangement uses TRBV7-9 and TRBJ2-3; D is undetermined. V lost 1 base and J lost 6, with 5 bases in between. This CDR3 has 12 amino acids. Germline CDR1 reads SEHNR; CDR2 reads FQNEAQ (reference sequence). CDR3 in amino acids: CASSLVVDTQYF. The CDR3 DNA follows: TGTGCCAGCAGCTTAGTTGTGGATACGCAGTATTTT.

In this sample, this clonotype turned up a few times. The chain uses TRBV14 and TRBJ2-6; a weak D match, TRBD2 (6 bases). Germline V gives CDR1 SGHDN, CDR2 FVKESK. CDR3 size: 16 residues. V lost 4 bases, J lost 4 bases, and 14 bases lay in between. CDR3 residues: CASSPLGGTGANVLTF. CDR3 DNA: TGTGCCAGCAGCCCTCTCGGAGGGACCGGGGCCAACGTCCTGACTTTC.

This clonotype was counted ten times or more. The V and J genes are TRBV20-1 and TRBJ2-7; 12 positions agree with TRBD2. CDR1 and CDR2 (germline): DFQATT, SNEGSKA (reference sequence). The CDR3 totals 12 residues. This chain's CDR3 is CKPGLAGLEQYF. The CDR3, as DNA: TGCAAACCGGGACTAGCGGGCTTAGAGCAGTACTTC.

Concerning this clonotype itself: A junction end diverges from the germline sequence, so it may reflect a read error. J is TRBJ2-1 and V is TRBV5-5, with 10 bases fitting TRBD1. Germline CDR1 reads SGHKS; CDR2 reads YYEKEE (reference sequence). This CDR3 is built from 14 residues. CDR3 nucleotides: TGTGCCAGCAACCGACAGGGGGCCAGGAATGCGCAGTTCTTC. This gives the protein CASNRQGARNAQFF.

The table lists this clonotype with a few counts. The J gene is TRBJ2-2, the V gene TRBV7-3; D is ambiguous. CDR3 length equals 15 residues. Looked up from germline, CDR1 is SGHTA and CDR2 is FQGTGA. Trimming left V 2 bases short and J 2 bases short, with 9 bases between. CDR3 sequence: CASSLLHTNTGELFF. The CDR3 nucleotides are TGTGCCAGCAGCTTACTTCATACTAACACCGGGGAGCTGTTTTTT.